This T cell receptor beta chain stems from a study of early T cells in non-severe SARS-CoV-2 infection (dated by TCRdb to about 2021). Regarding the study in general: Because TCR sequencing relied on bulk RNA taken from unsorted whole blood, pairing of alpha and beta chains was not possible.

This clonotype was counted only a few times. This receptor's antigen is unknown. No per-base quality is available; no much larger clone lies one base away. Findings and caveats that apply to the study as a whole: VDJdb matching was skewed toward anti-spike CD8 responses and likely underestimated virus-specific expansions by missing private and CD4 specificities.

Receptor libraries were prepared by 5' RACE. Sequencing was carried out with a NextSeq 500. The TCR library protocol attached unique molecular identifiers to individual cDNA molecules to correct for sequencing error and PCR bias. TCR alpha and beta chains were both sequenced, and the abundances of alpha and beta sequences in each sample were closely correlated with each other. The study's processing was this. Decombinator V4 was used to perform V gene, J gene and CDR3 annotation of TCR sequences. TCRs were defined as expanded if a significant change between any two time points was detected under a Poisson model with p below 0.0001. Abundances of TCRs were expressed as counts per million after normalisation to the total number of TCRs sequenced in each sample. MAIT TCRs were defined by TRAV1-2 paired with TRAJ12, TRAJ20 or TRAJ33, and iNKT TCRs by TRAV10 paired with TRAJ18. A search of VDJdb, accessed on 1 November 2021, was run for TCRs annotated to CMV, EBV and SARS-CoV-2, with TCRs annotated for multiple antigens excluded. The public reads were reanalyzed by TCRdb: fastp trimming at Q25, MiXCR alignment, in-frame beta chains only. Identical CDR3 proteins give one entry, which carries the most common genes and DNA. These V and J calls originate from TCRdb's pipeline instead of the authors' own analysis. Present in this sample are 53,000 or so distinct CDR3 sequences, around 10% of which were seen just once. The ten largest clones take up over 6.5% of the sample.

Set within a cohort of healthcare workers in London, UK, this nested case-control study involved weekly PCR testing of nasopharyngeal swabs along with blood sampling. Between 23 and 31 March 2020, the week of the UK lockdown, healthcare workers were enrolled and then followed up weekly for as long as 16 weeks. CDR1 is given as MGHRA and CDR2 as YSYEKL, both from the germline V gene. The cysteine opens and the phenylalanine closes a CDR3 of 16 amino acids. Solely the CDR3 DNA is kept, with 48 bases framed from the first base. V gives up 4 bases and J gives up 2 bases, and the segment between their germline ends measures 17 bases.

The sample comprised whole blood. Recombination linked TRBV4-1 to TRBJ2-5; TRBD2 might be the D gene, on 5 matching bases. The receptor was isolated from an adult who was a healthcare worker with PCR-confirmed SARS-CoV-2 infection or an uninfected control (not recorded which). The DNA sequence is TGCGCCAGCAGCCCATTCGGGAACACGGGGCAAGAGACCCAGTACTTC. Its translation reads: CASSPFGNTGQETQYF.